This T cell receptor beta chain derives from a study of a mutant IDH1 vaccine in newly diagnosed glioma. Study information: The study started vaccination 4-6 weeks after radiotherapy alone, or with temozolomide cycles. Before enrollment, patients got radiotherapy alone, temozolomide alone, or mostly the combination. V12 took place at week 35, and V13 at week 47.

Data came from immunoSEQ multiplex PCR; TCRdb stores just in-frame clones and leaves some out. The table includes 25,000 to 40,000 clones, 79% detected once. Regarding this clone: Its specificity is not known.

Documented time point: week 35, safety follow-up. Every single dose of the vaccine, 300 ug of mutant IDH1 20-mer peptide, came with topical imiquimod. All eight of the vaccinations patients received fell in weeks 1, 3, 5, 7, 11, 15, 19 and 23. The germline gives CDR1 SGHDT, CDR2 YYEEEE. The CDR3 extends over 15 amino acids. V was trimmed by 2 bases and J by 6 bases, leaving 17 bases between them. The rearrangement uses TRBV5-6 and TRBJ1-2; weak D call: TRBD1 (6 bases). Specimen: PBMCs, collected from a glioma patient whose treatment included an IDH1 peptide vaccine. The clonotype originates from a woman under 40 with glioma. Some clones in this sample may be carry-over from other donors' samples. CDR3 region: CASSFGTPDGHGYTF. For the CDR3, the DNA is TGTGCCAGCAGCTTCGGGACACCCGACGGGCATGGCTACACCTTC.